Each of the 18 T cell receptor beta chains below was sequenced from the same sample in a study of T-cell reconstitution after alpha-beta-depleted transplantation in children. Library preparation (for TCRbeta) was performed with unique molecular identifiers. Via MiXCR, TCRdb re-called the PCR reads, giving one row per CDR3 protein. The sample records 700,000 or so distinct CDR3 sequences, around 13% being singletons. Material: PBMCs, obtained before TCRalphabeta/CD19-depleted stem cell transplant. The receptors originated from a girl aged 2 to 9 with congenital amegakaryocytic thrombocytopenia, due to receive a stem cell transplant.

This clonotype was seen at least ten times. The chain combines TRBV28 with TRBJ1-1; D remains unclear. The CDR3 consists of 15 residues. The V gene's germline CDR1 is MDHEN and CDR2 SYDVKM. The ends were cut back, 3 bases at V and 0 bases at J, with 11 bases in the middle. DNA of the CDR3: TGTGCCAGCAGTTTGGAAGCACGGATGAACACTGAAGCTTTCTTT. The encoded protein is CASSLEARMNTEAFF.

In its sample, this clonotype was seen many times. The chain joins TRBV20-1 to TRBJ2-3; D is possibly TRBD1 (6 bases). The CDR3 consists of 14 residues. Per the germline V gene, CDR1 is DFQATT and CDR2 is SNEGSKA (reference sequence). V lost 5 bases and J lost 6, with 18 bases in between. This CDR3 reads CSAQRATQGDTQYF. The CDR3 DNA reads as TGCAGTGCTCAGAGGGCTACCCAGGGGGATACGCAGTATTTT.

The chain links TRBV24-1 to TRBJ2-7; 11 bases are shared with TRBD1. Per the germline V gene, CDR1 is KGHDR and CDR2 is SFDVKD. This CDR3 contains 16 residues. Germline trimming cut 3 bases from V and 6 bases from J; bases unmatched to any gene: 9. In DNA form, the CDR3 reads TGTGCCACCAGTGATAGGTGGGGACAGGGGGTCCGCGAGCAGTACTTC. Protein: CATSDRWGQGVREQYF.

The sample holds many counts of this clonotype. V usage is TRBV20-1 and J usage is TRBJ2-3; D call uncertain. Trimming took 0 bases from V and 1 from J, leaving 8 bases between them. This CDR3 spans 14 amino acids. Germline CDR1 reads DFQATT; CDR2 reads SNEGSKA (reference sequence). CDR3 in DNA: TGCAGTGCTAGAGATCTTTACCGCACAGATACGCAGTATTTT. Its protein is CSARDLYRTDTQYF.

This clonotype was counted many times. The chain couples TRBV9 to TRBJ2-1, with D possibly matching TRBD2 (6 bases). CDR3 length equals 16 residues. Germline loops: CDR1 SGDLS, CDR2 YYNGEE. The V gene lost 0 bases and the J gene lost 3 bases, with 13 bases spanning the gap. The CDR3 sequence is CASSVGDLANYNEQFF. CDR3 DNA: TGTGCCAGCAGCGTAGGGGATCTAGCGAACTACAATGAGCAGTTCTTC.

CDR3 in DNA: TGTGCCAGCAGCTTAGCCCGGGGGACGAGGGACATTCAGTACTTC. It codes for CASSLARGTRDIQYF. This chain connects TRBV7-9 to TRBJ2-4; D perhaps matches TRBD2 (6 bases). Germline values: CDR1 SEHNR, CDR2 FQNEAQ (reference sequence). CDR3 length: 15 amino acids. Trimming stripped 0 bases from V and 8 bases from J, with 14 bases between.

V usage is TRBV7-9 and J usage is TRBJ2-1; D gene uncertain. Germline CDR1 reads SEHNR; CDR2 reads FQNEAQ (reference sequence). The ends were cut back, 4 bases at V and 10 bases at J, with 20 bases in the middle. The CDR3 has 15 amino acids. The CDR3 loop is CASSSGRALRTEQFF. The CDR3 bases are TGTGCCAGCAGCTCTGGCCGGGCCCTTAGGACCGAGCAGTTCTTC.

The rearrangement links TRBV20-1 to TRBJ2-7; 8 bases line up with TRBD2. Trimming cost V 0 bases and J 3 bases; bases outside gene matches: 10. This CDR3 spans 16 amino acids. The germline V gene has CDR1 DFQATT and CDR2 SNEGSKA (reference sequence). The CDR3 sequence: CSARDWPAGEGYEQYF. The CDR3 DNA reads TGCAGTGCTAGAGACTGGCCAGCGGGAGAAGGCTACGAGCAGTACTTC.

The sample holds many counts of this clonotype. The chain uses TRBV27 and TRBJ2-1; 12 bases are shared with TRBD2. CDR3 length: 14 amino acids. V lost 5 bases, J lost 5 bases, and 1 base stayed unmatched. Per germline, CDR1 MNHEY and CDR2 SMNVEV (reference sequence). This chain's CDR3 is CASSRTSGDNEQFF. The CDR3 DNA is TGTGCCAGCAGTAGGACTAGCGGGGACAATGAGCAGTTCTTC.

This clonotype has a single count. The V and J genes are TRBV5-1 and TRBJ2-3, with 12 bases that match TRBD2. V was clipped by 4 bases and J by 3 bases; unmatched bases: 6. CDR3 length: 16 residues. The germline V gene encodes CDR1 SGHRS and CDR2 YFSETQ. CDR3 DNA sequence: TGCGCCAGCAGCGGCGGACTAGCGGGAAAAACAGATACGCAGTATTTT. Protein product: CASSGGLAGKTDTQYF.

The sample holds many counts of this clonotype. The chain combines TRBV5-1 with TRBJ2-1, with D hard to call. The V end lost 0 bases, the J end lost 5 bases, and 6 bases lay between the germline ends. This CDR3 contains 13 residues. Looked up from germline, CDR1 is SGHRS and CDR2 is YFSETQ. CDR3 bases: TGCGCCAGCAGCTTGGTATCAAACAATGAGCAGTTCTTC. Amino acid sequence: CASSLVSNNEQFF. The entire variable domain, with the rest obtained from reference TRBV5-1 and TRBJ2-1, is as follows: KAGVTQTPRYLIKTRGQQVTLSCSPISGHRSVSWYQQTPGQGLQFLFEYFSETQRNKGNFPGRFSGRQFSNSRSEMNVSTLELGDSALYLCASSLVSNNEQFFGPGTRLTVL.

This clonotype turned up a few times. The DNA for the CDR3 is TGCAGCGTTGCTTCCGGGCCCGGGGAGGACATTCAGTACTTC. This encodes CSVASGPGEDIQYF. This chain links TRBV29-1 with TRBJ2-4; D may be TRBD2 (6 bases). The length of the CDR3 is 14 residues. In germline, CDR1 is SQVTM, CDR2 ANQGSEA. Trimming pared 4 bases from V and 8 bases from J, leaving 18 bases between.

In its sample, this clonotype was seen many times. The chain uses TRBV24-1 and TRBJ2-1; 9 bases are a match to TRBD1. This CDR3 contains 14 residues. Unmatched junction bases numbered 4, after V lost 3 bases and J lost 8 bases. Germline loops: CDR1 KGHDR, CDR2 SFDVKD. Written as DNA, the CDR3 is TGTGCCACCAGTGATCCGGGACAGGGTCATGAGCAGTTCTTC. Residues: CATSDPGQGHEQFF.

This clonotype showed up just once. The V and J genes are TRBV12-3 or TRBV12-4 and TRBJ2-4; D gene uncertain. V dropped 3 bases and J dropped 8 bases, with 8 bases sitting between them. This CDR3 contains 12 residues. The chain's CDR3 is CASSLQRYIQYF. The CDR3 DNA follows: TGTGCCAGCAGTTTGCAGCGATACATTCAGTACTTC.

This clonotype was recorded at least ten times. The V and J genes are TRBV6-2 or TRBV6-3 and TRBJ2-1; D is unresolved. This CDR3 is 15 amino acids long. Germline V gene lookup returns CDR1 MNHEY and CDR2 SVGEGT. V was trimmed by 5 bases and J by 8 bases, leaving 19 bases between them. The CDR3 protein is CASSPTRRYDDEQFF. The CDR3 region has the DNA TGTGCCAGCAGTCCGACGAGACGGTACGATGATGAGCAGTTCTTC.

V usage is TRBV20-1 and J usage is TRBJ2-7; D might be TRBD1 or TRBD2, each matching 5 bases. The CDR3 covers 13 residues. Germline V gives CDR1 DFQATT, CDR2 SNEGSKA (reference sequence). With 5 bases removed from V and 4 bases from J, the gap between germline ends came to 15 bases. The chain's CDR3 is CSALWGIKYEQYF. Written as DNA, the CDR3 is TGCAGTGCTCTTTGGGGGATAAAGTACGAGCAGTACTTC.

The chain links TRBV12-3 or TRBV12-4 to TRBJ2-3, with D unresolved. This CDR3 has 12 residues. Trimming pared 4 bases from V and 6 bases from J, leaving 8 bases between. CDR3 DNA sequence: TGTGCCAGCAGTTCAACTTCGGATACGCAGTATTTT. It yields the protein CASSSTSDTQYF.

This chain connects TRBV20-1 to TRBJ2-1, with D perhaps TRBD2 (6 bases). V lost 3 bases and J 5 bases, leaving 14 bases between the germline ends. The germline V gene encodes CDR1 DFQATT and CDR2 SNEGSKA (reference sequence). This CDR3 is built from 14 residues. The CDR3 sequence: CSASRGRLNNEQFF. CDR3 nucleotides: TGCAGTGCTAGTCGGGGGAGGTTGAACAATGAGCAGTTCTTC.